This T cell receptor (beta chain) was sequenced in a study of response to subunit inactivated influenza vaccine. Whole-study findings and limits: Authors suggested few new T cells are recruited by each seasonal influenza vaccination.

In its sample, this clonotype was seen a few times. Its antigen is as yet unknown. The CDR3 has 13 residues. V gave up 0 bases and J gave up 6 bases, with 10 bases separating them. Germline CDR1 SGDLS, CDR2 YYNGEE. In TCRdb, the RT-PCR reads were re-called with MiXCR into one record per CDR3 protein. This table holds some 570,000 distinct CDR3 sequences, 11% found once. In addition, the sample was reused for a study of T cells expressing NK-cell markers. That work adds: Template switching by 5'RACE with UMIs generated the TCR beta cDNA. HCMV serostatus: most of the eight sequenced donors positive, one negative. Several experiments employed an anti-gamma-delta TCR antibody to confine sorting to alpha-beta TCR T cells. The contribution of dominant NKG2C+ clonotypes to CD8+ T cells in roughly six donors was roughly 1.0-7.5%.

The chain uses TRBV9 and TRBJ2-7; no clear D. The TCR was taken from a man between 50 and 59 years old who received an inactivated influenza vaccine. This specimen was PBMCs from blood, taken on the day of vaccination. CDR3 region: CASSVVTGAEQYF. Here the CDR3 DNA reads TGTGCCAGCAGCGTAGTAACGGGCGCCGAGCAGTACTTC.